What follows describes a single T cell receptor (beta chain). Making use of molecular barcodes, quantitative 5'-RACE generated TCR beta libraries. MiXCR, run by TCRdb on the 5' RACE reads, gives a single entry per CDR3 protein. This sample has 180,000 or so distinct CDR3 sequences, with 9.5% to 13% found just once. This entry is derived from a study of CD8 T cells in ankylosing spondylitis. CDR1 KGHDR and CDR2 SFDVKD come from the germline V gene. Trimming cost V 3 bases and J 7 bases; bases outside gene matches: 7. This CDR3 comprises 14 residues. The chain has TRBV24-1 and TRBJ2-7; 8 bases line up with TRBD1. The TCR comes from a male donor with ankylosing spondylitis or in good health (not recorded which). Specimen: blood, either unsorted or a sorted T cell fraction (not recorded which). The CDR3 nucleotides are TGTGCCACCAGTGATCCCGGACAGGGAAGGGAGCAGTACTTC. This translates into CATSDPGQGREQYF.